These 15 T cell receptor beta chains came from one sample sequenced in a study of T cells in localized non-small cell lung cancer. Method: immunoSEQ multiplex PCR; TCRdb's copy keeps in-frame clones and lacks some. The sample has 58,000 or so clones; 90% are singletons. This specimen consisted of peripheral blood, obtained before any cancer treatment. The source of these receptors is a woman aged 35-75 years with stage I lung adenocarcinoma.

The V call is TRBV27, the J call TRBJ2-1; D gene uncertain. Per germline, CDR1 MNHEY and CDR2 SMNVEV (reference sequence). The CDR3 covers 15 residues. V was clipped by 1 base and J by 0 bases, with 7 bases between them. CDR3: CASSLFGGSYNEQFF. DNA for the CDR3: TGTGCCAGCAGTTTATTCGGCGGCTCCTACAATGAGCAGTTCTTC.

The gene calls are TRBV19 and TRBJ1-3; no firm D call. The CDR3 contains 13 residues. V shed 5 bases and J shed 3 bases, with 8 bases lying between them. CDR1 and CDR2 (germline): LNHDA, SQIVND (reference sequence). The CDR3 nucleotides read TGTGCCAGTAGTCGGGTTAATGGAAACACCATATATTTT. This sequence encodes CASSRVNGNTIYF.

Only a few counts were recorded for this clone. The J gene is TRBJ2-2, the V gene TRBV5-1; possible D gene TRBD2, 5 bases. The CDR3 consists of 15 residues. Trimming left V 1 base short and J 0 bases short, with 7 bases between. Germline V gene sequence: CDR1 SGHRS, CDR2 YFSETQ. CDR3: CASSLSDSNTGELFF. CDR3 DNA sequence: TGCGCCAGCAGCTTGTCGGACTCGAACACCGGGGAGCTGTTTTTT.

The rearrangement links TRBV19 to TRBJ2-4; 7 nucleotides align to TRBD1. The CDR3 has 15 residues. CDR1 is LNHDA and CDR2 is SQIVND in the germline V gene (reference sequence). J was trimmed by 3 bases and V by 2 bases; bases with no gene match: 4. The CDR3 nucleotides read TGTGCCAGTAGTATAATAGCAGGGGGCAAAAACATTCAGTACTTC. Protein product: CASSIIAGGKNIQYF. Drawing the rest from reference TRBV19 and TRBJ2-4, the complete variable domain is DGGITQSPKYLFRKEGQNVTLSCEQNLNHDAMYWYRQDPGQGLRLIYYSQIVNDFQKGDIAEGYSVSREKKESFPLTVTSAQKNPTAFYLCASSIIAGGKNIQYFGAGTRLSVL.

This clone was seen a single time. The junction departs from germline at one end; a sequencing error may be responsible. V and J are TRBV6-5 and TRBJ1-5; 8 bases are shared with TRBD1. Looked up from germline, CDR1 is MNHEY and CDR2 is SVGAGI. This CDR3 contains 15 residues. CDR3 nucleotides: TGTGCCAGCAGATACTCCTACAGGGGGAATCAGCCCCAGCATTTT. This translates into CASRYSYRGNQPQHF.

V usage is TRBV19 and J usage is TRBJ1-2; 8 bases are a match to TRBD1. The V segment lost 7 bases and the J segment 14 bases; nucleotides outside the gene matches: 15. CDR1 is LNHDA and CDR2 is SQIVND in the germline V gene (reference sequence). The CDR3 length is 13 residues. In DNA form, the CDR3 reads TGTGCCAGTACCACCCTGGACAGACAGGGGATTACCTTC. This gives the protein CASTTLDRQGITF.

This clone has more than one count but fewer than ten. The chain employs TRBV28 and TRBJ1-5; D unresolved. The V end lost 9 bases, the J end lost 7 bases, and 13 bases lay between the germline ends. Germline V CDR1 and CDR2: MDHEN, SYDVKM. The CDR3 has 12 residues. The CDR3 coding sequence is TGTGCCAGGGTCACAGTGGCACAGCCCCAGCATTTT. Protein product: CARVTVAQPQHF.

This chain joins TRBV5-6 and TRBJ1-3; D remains unclear. Germline assignment: CDR1 SGHDT and CDR2 YYEEEE. The CDR3 totals 16 residues. V was trimmed by 2 bases and J by 0 bases, leaving 12 bases between them. The CDR3 loop is CASSLVGGSSGNTIYF. The CDR3 DNA reads as TGTGCCAGCAGCTTAGTCGGCGGGAGCTCTGGAAACACCATATATTTT.

V usage is TRBV7-8 and J usage is TRBJ1-2; 7 nucleotides agree with TRBD1. CDR1 is SGHVS and CDR2 is FQNEAQ in the germline V gene. V lost 2 bases, J lost 5 bases, and 8 bases stayed unmatched. The CDR3 length is 15 residues. The CDR3 reads CASSLNRQGDYGYTF. The CDR3 region has the DNA TGTGCCAGCAGCTTAAACCGACAGGGAGATTATGGCTACACCTTC.

The gene calls are TRBV6-5 and TRBJ1-2; D gene ambiguous. V was trimmed by 6 bases and J by 4 bases, leaving 12 bases between them. The germline CDR1 and CDR2 sequences are MNHEY and SVGAGI. This CDR3 contains 13 residues. CDR3 protein: CASRVGLTYGYTF. CDR3 DNA sequence: TGTGCCAGCAGGGTAGGACTTACCTATGGCTACACCTTC.

V is TRBV6-5 and J is TRBJ1-1, with D unclear. The germline V and J ends were trimmed by 0 bases and 7 bases, with 9 bases remaining between them. CDR1 is MNHEY, CDR2 SVGAGI, per germline. The CDR3 has 13 amino acids. The CDR3: CASSYSSGNEAFF. The CDR3 DNA follows: TGTGCCAGCAGTTACTCGAGCGGGAATGAAGCTTTCTTT.

This chain uses TRBV25-1 with TRBJ1-2; D call uncertain. The CDR3 is 15 residues long. Looked up from germline, CDR1 is MGHDK and CDR2 is SYGVNS. Trimming shortened V by 2 bases and J by 4 bases, and 14 bases separated the two germline ends. The CDR3 region has the DNA TGTGCCAGCAGTGAAGGTAGCTTCGTCAGCTATGGCTACACCTTC. As protein: CASSEGSFVSYGYTF.

This chain joins TRBV29-1 and TRBJ2-5; 9 positions agree with TRBD1. Looked up from germline, CDR1 is SQVTM and CDR2 is ANQGSEA. The length of the CDR3 is 14 residues. J was trimmed by 2 bases and V by 6 bases; bases with no gene match: 7. As DNA, the CDR3 is TGCAGCGTAGGCGGGACAGGGCCACAAGAGACCCAGTACTTC. Its translation: CSVGGTGPQETQYF.

This clone was seen just once. CDR3 sequence (DNA): TGTGCCAGCAGCTTAGGCTGGGGTGGCGAAAAACTGTTTTTT. It specifies CASSLGWGGEKLFF. The rearrangement joins TRBV7-9 to TRBJ1-4; no reliable D call. V was clipped by 1 base and J by 8 bases, with 11 bases between them. CDR1 and CDR2 (germline): SEHNR, FQNEAQ (reference sequence). This CDR3 has 14 amino acids.

This chain links TRBV13 with TRBJ2-5; the D gene could be TRBD1 or TRBD2 (6 bases each). This CDR3 comprises 15 residues. V dropped 5 bases and J dropped 1 base, with 14 bases sitting between them. Germline CDR1 PRHDT, CDR2 FYEKMQ (reference sequence). CDR3 sequence reads: CASSPVGGGQETQYF. CDR3 sequence (DNA): TGTGCCAGCAGCCCGGTCGGGGGCGGCCAAGAGACCCAGTACTTC. The whole variable domain, remainder taken from reference TRBV13 and TRBJ2-5, is AAGVIQSPRHLIKEKRETATLKCYPIPRHDTVYWYQQGPGQDPQFLISFYEKMQSDKGSIPDRFSAQQFSDYHSELNMSSLELGDSALYFCASSPVGGGQETQYFGPGTRLLVL.